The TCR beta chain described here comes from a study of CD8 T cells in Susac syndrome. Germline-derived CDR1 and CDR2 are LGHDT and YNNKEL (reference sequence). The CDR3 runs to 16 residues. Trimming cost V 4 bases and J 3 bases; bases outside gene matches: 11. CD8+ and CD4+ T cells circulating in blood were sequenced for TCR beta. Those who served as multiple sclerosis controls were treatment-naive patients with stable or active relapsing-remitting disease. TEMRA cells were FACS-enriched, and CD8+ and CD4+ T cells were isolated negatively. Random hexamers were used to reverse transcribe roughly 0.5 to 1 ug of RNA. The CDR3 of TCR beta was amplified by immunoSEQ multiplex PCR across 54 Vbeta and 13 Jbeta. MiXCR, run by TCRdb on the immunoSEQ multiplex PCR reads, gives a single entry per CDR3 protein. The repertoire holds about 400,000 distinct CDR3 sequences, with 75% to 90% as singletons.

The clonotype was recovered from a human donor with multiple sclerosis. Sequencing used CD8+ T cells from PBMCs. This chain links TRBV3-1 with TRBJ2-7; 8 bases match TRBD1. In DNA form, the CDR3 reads TGTGCCAGCAGCCCTACTCCCGGGGACAGGTTCTACGAGCAGTACTTC. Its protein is CASSPTPGDRFYEQYF.